The text below deals with one T cell receptor (beta chain). The antigen remains undetermined. This sample was taken from a study of shared clonotypes between healthy human individuals. Naive CD8 cells comprised CD45RO-negative, CCR7-positively selected cells, excluding terminally differentiated effector memory CD45RA+ cells. Healthy and HIV-negative, the adult donors had no recent acute infections or vaccinations. General study points: Donor scarcity curtailed the genetic and exposure-history diversity represented herein.

The method was immunoSEQ multiplex PCR; TCRdb's version includes in-frame clones alone and lacks a portion of them. The profile shows approximately 2,200,000 clones, 85% to 95% of them singletons. The sample consisted of naive CD8+ T cells from PBMCs. The TCR originated in a man aged 18 to 29 in good health. Some clones in this sample may be carry-over from other donors' samples.

CDR3 sequence: CASSQDRSSYQPQHF. CDR3 nucleotides: TGCGCCAGCAGCCAAGACCGGAGTTCCTATCAGCCCCAGCATTTT. The rearrangement links TRBV4-3 to TRBJ1-5; D gene ambiguous. The CDR3 sequence is 15 residues long. CDR1 and CDR2 from the germline V gene are LGHNA and YSLEER. V lost 0 bases to trimming and J lost 5 bases, with 11 bases between them.